The clone carrying this T cell receptor (beta chain) was counted once. Sequenced by immunoSEQ multiplex PCR; TCRdb stores in-frame clones only, minus some. The sample consists of 2 million to 2.5 million clones, 85% to 95% of them appearing once. The data stem from a study of shared clonotypes between healthy human individuals. V shed 4 bases, J shed 8 bases, and the junction held 12 bases outside the gene matches. The CDR3 extends over 15 amino acids. The germline CDR1 and CDR2 sequences are LNHDA and SQIVND (reference sequence). The origin of this receptor is a man between 18 and 29 years old in good health. Some clones in this sample may be carry-over from other donors' samples. The chain joins TRBV19 to TRBJ1-2; 8 nucleotides agree with TRBD1. Sequences were obtained from naive CD4+ T cells from PBMCs. Subset noted: CD45RA+ positively selected. In nucleotides, the CDR3 is TGTGCCAGTAGTAGATCAAGTGACAGGGGCGGCGGCTACACCTTC. Residues: CASSRSSDRGGGYTF.